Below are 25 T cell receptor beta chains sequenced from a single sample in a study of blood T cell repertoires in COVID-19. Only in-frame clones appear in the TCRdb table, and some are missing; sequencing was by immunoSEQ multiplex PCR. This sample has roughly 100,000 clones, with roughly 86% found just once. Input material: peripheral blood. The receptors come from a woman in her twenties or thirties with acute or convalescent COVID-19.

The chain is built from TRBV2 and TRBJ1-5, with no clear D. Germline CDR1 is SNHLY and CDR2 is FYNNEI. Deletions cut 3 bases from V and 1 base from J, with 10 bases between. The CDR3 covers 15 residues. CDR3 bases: TGTGCCAGCAGTGATAGCCCGCCGAGCAATCAGCCCCAGCATTTT. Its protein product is CASSDSPPSNQPQHF.

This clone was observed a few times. This CDR3 reads CASSYSNGGARNEQFF. The CDR3 DNA reads TGTGCCAGCAGTTACTCGAACGGGGGGGCAAGAAATGAGCAGTTCTTC. The chain uses TRBV6-6 and TRBJ2-1, with TRBD2 matching over 8 bases. The CDR3 is 16 residues long. Germline CDR1 and CDR2: MNHNY and SVGAGI (reference sequence). V shed 0 bases and J 7 bases; nucleotides not matched to a gene: 8.

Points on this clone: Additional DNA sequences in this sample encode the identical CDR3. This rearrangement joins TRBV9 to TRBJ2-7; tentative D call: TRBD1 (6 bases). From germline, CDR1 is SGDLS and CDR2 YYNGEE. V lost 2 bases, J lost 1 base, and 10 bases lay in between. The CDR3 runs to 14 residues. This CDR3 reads CASSVSGTSYEQYF. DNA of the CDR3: TGTGCCAGCAGCGTCTCCGGGACATCCTACGAGCAGTACTTC.

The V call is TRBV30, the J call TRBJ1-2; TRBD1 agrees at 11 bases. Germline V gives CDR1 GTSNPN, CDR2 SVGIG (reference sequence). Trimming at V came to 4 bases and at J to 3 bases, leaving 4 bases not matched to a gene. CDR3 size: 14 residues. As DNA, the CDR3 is TGTGCCTGGACCGGGACAGGGGGATACTATGGCTACACCTTC. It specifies CAWTGTGGYYGYTF.

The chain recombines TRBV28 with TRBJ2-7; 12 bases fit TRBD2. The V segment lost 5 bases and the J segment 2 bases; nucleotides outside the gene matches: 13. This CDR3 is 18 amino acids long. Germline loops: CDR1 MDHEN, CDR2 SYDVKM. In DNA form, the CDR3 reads TGTGCCAGCAGTCATCACCCCAGACTAGCGGGGGTCACCTACGAGCAGTACTTC. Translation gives CASSHHPRLAGVTYEQYF.

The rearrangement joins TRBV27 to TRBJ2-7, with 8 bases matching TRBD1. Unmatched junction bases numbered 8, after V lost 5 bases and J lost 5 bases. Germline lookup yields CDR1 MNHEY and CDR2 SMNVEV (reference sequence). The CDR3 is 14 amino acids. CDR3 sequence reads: CASSPRTGKHEQYF. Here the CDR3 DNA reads TGTGCCAGCAGTCCCCGGACAGGGAAACACGAGCAGTACTTC.

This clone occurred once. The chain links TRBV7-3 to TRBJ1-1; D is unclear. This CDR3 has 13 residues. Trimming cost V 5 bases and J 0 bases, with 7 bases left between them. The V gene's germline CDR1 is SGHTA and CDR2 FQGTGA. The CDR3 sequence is CASSPAVNTEAFF. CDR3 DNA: TGTGCCAGCAGCCCTGCGGTGAACACTGAAGCTTTCTTT.

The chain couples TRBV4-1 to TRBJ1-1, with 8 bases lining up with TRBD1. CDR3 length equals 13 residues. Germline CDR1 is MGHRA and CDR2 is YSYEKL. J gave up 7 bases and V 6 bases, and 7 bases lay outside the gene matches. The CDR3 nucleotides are TGCGCCAGCAGTCCCGGGACAGGCCATGAAGCTTTCTTT. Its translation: CASSPGTGHEAFF.

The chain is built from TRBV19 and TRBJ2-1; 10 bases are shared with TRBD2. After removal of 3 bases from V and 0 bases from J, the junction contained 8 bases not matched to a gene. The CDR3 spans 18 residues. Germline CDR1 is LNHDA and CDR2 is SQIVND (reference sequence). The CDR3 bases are TGTGCCAGTAGTATCTTTACTAGCGGGATGAGCTCCTACAATGAGCAGTTCTTC. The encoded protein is CASSIFTSGMSSYNEQFF.

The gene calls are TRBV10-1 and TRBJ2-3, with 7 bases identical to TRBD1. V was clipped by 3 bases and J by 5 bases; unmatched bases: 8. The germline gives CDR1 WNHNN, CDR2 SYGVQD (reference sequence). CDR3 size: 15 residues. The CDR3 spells CASSDTRGRRDTQYF. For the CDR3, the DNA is TGCGCCAGCAGTGATACGAGGGGGCGGAGAGATACGCAGTATTTT.

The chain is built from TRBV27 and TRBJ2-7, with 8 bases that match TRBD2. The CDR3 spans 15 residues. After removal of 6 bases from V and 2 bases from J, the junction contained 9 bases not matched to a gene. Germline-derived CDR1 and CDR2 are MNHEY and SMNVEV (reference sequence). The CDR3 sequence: CASSPGGGSTYEQYF. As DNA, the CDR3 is TGTGCCAGCAGCCCTGGCGGGGGGTCCACCTACGAGCAGTACTTC.

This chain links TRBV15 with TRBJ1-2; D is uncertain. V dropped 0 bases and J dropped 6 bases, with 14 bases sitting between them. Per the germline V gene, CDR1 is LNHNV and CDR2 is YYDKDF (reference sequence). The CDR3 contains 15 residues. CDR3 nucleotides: TGTGCCACCAGCAGAGAGCCCCTTGACATGGATGGCTACACCTTC. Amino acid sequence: CATSREPLDMDGYTF.

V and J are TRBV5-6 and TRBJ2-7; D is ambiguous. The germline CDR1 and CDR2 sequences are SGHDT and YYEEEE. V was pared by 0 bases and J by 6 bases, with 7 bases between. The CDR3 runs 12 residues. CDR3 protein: CASSLANIEQYF. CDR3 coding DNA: TGTGCCAGCAGCTTGGCCAACATCGAGCAGTACTTC.

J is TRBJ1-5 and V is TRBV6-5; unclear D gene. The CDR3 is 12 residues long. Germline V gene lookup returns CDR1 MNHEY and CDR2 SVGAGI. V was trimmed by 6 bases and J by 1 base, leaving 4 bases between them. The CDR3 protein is CASRQSNQPQHF. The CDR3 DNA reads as TGTGCCAGCAGACAGAGCAATCAGCCCCAGCATTTT.

The CDR3 loop reads CAWSVLGISGNTIYF. CDR3 nucleotides: TGTGCCTGGAGTGTACTGGGCATCTCTGGAAACACCATATATTTT. The genes are TRBV30 and TRBJ1-3, with unresolved D. The V end lost 0 bases, the J end lost 0 bases, and 9 bases lay between the germline ends. The length of the CDR3 is 15 residues. CDR1 GTSNPN and CDR2 SVGIG come from the germline V gene (reference sequence).

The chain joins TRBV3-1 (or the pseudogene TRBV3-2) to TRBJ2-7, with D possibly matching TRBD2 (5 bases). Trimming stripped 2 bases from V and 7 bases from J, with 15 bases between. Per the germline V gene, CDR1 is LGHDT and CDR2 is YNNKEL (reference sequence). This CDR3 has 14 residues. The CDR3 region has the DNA TGTGCCAGCAGCCAAAGTCTAGCAGGACGGGAGCAGTACTTC. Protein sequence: CASSQSLAGREQYF.

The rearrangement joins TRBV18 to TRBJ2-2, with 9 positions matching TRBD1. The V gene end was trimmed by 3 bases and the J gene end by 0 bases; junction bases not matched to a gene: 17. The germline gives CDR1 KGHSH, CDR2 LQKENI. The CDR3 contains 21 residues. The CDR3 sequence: CASSPSPGTGLHGANTGELFF. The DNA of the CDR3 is TGTGCCAGCTCACCTTCCCCCGGGACAGGGTTACATGGGGCGAACACCGGGGAGCTGTTTTTT.

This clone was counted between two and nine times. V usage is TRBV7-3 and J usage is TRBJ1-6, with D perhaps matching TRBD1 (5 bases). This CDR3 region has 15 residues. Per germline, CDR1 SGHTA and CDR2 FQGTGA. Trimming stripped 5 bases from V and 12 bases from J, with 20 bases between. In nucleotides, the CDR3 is TGTGCCAGCAGCCCTGGGGGACTGCCGGTTGGACCCCTCCACTTT. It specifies CASSPGGLPVGPLHF.

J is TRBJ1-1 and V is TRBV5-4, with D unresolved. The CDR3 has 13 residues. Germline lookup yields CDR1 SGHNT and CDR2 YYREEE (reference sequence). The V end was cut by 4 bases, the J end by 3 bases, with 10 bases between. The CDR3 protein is CASSPEGHTEAFF. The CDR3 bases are TGTGCCAGCAGCCCGGAGGGTCACACTGAAGCTTTCTTT. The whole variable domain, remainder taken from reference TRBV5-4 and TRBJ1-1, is ETGVTQSPTHLIKTRGQQVTLRCSSQSGHNTVSWYQQALGQGPQFIFQYYREEENGRGNFPPRFSGLQFPNYSSELNVNALELDDSALYLCASSPEGHTEAFFGQGTRLTVV.

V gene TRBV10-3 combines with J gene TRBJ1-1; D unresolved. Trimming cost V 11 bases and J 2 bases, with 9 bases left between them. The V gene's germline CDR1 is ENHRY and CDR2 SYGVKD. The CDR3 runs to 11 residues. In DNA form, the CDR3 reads TGTGCCCCTACGAGTAACACTGAAGCTTTCTTT. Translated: CAPTSNTEAFF.

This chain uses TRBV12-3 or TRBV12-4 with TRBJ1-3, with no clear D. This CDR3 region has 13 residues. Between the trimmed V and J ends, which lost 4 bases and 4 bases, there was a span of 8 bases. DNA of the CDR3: TGTGCCAGCAGTTCTGGACTGGGAAACACCATATATTTT. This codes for CASSSGLGNTIYF.

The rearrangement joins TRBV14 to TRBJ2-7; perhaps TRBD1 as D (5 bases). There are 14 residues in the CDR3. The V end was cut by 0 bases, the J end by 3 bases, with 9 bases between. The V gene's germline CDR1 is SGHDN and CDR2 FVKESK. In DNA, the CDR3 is TGTGCCAGCAGCCAAGAGGACACATACTACGAGCAGTACTTC. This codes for CASSQEDTYYEQYF.

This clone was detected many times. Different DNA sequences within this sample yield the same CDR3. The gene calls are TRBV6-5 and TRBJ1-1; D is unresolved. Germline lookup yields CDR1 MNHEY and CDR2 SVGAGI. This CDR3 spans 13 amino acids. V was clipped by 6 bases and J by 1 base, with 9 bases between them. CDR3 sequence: CASSRGGNTEAFF. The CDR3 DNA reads TGTGCCAGCAGCCGGGGAGGGAACACTGAAGCTTTCTTT.

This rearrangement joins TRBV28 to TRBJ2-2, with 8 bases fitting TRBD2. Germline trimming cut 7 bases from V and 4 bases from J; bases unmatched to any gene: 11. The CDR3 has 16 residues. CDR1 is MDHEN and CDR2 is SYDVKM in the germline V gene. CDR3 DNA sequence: TGTGCCAGCATCACGGGAGGGGGGTTTGGCACCGGGGAGCTGTTTTTT. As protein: CASITGGGFGTGELFF.

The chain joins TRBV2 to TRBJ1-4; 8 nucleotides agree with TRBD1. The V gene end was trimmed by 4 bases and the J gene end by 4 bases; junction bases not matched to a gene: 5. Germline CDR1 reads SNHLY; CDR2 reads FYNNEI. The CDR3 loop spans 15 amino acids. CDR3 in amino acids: CASSGQGPSNEKLFF. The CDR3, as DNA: TGTGCCAGCAGTGGACAGGGGCCAAGTAATGAAAAACTGTTTTTT. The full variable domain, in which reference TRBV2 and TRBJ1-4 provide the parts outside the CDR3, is EPEVTQTPSHQVTQMGQEVILRCVPISNHLYFYWYRQILGQKVEFLVSFYNNEISEKSEIFDDQFSVERPDGSNFTLKIRSTKLEDSAMYFCASSGQGPSNEKLFFGSGTQLSVL.